This T cell receptor beta chain was obtained from a study of CD8 T cells in Susac syndrome. RNA amounts of 0.5 to 1 ug underwent reverse transcription with random hexamers. The method of amplification for TCR beta CDR3 was immunoSEQ multiplex PCR, covering 54 Vbeta and 13 Jbeta. One entry per CDR3 protein results from TCRdb running MiXCR on the immunoSEQ multiplex PCR reads. The data show around 200,000 distinct CDR3 sequences, under 97% seen once. Negative magnetic isolation gave CD8+ and CD4+ cells; FACS enriched CD8+ TEMRA. About this clonotype: The antigen is undetermined.

Study findings and constraints: As the study acknowledged, the number of individuals in its TCR sequencing and HLA analysis was relatively small.

CDR1 and CDR2 from the germline V gene are SQVTM and ANQGSEA. The CDR3 loop spans 14 amino acids. V was clipped by 7 bases and J by 1 base; unmatched bases: 8. V usage is TRBV29-1 and J usage is TRBJ2-5; 8 bases are shared with TRBD2. Sequenced input: CD4+ T cells from PBMCs. This receptor was obtained from a human donor with Susac syndrome. DNA for the CDR3: TGCAGCGGTGGTACTAGCGGAGCCCAAGAGACCCAGTACTTC. As protein: CSGGTSGAQETQYF.